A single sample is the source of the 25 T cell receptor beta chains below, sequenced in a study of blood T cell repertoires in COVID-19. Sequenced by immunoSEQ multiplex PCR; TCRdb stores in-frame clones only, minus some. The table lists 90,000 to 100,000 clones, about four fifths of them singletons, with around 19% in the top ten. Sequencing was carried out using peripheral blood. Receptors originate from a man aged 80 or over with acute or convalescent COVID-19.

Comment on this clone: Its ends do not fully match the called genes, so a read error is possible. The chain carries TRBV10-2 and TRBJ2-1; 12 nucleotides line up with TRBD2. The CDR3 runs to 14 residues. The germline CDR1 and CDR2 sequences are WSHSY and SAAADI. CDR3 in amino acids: CACRTSGTYNEQFF. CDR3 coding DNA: TGCGCCTGCAGGACTAGCGGGACTTACAATGAGCAGTTCTTC.

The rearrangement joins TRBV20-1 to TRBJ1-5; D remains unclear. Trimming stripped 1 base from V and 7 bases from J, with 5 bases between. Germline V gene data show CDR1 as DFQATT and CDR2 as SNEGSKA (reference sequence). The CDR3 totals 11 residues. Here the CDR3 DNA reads TGCAGTGCTAGAGGGCCACAGCCCCAGCATTTT. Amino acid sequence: CSARGPQPQHF.

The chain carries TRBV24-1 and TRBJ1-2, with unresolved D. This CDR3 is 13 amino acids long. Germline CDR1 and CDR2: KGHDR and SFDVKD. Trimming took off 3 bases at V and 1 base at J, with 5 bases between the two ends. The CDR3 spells CATSDSLNYGYTF. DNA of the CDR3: TGTGCCACCAGTGATAGCCTTAACTATGGCTACACCTTC.

The CDR3 coding sequence is TGTGCCAGCAGCTTAGGAAGTAGCGGGGGGAGCACAGATACGCAGTATTTT. Translating it yields CASSLGSSGGSTDTQYF. The V and J genes are TRBV7-2 and TRBJ2-3; 10 bases agree with TRBD2. V gave up 1 base and J gave up 0 bases; unmatched junction bases: 4. Germline V gene data show CDR1 as SGHTA and CDR2 as FQGNSA. CDR3 size: 17 residues.

The CDR3 DNA is TGTGCCAGCACCTCTCGATTCCTAGGACAGAACACCGGGGAGCTGTTTTTT. This sequence encodes CASTSRFLGQNTGELFF. The chain employs TRBV5-6 and TRBJ2-2; weak D call: TRBD1 (5 bases). The CDR3 loop spans 17 amino acids. Trimming shortened V by 6 bases and J by 1 base, and 19 bases separated the two germline ends. The germline V gene encodes CDR1 SGHDT and CDR2 YYEEEE. Together with reference TRBV5-6 and TRBJ2-2, the CDR3 gives the full variable domain: DAGVTQSPTHLIKTRGQQVTLRCSPKSGHDTVSWYQQALGQGPQFIFQYYEEEERQRGNFPDRFSGHQFPNYSSELNVNALLLGDSALYLCASTSRFLGQNTGELFFGEGSRLTVL.

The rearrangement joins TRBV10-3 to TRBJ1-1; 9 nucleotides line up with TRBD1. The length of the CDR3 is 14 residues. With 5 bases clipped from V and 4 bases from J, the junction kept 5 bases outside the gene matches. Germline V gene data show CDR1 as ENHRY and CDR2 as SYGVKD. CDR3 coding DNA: TGTGCCATCAGTACGGGACAGGGATTCACTGAAGCTTTCTTT. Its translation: CAISTGQGFTEAFF.

The chain's CDR3 is CASRPGTGKTQYF. In DNA form, the CDR3 reads TGTGCCAGCAGACCGGGGACAGGGAAGACCCAGTACTTC. This chain connects TRBV5-6 to TRBJ2-5; the match to TRBD1 covers 9 bases. The CDR3 totals 13 residues. The V gene end was trimmed by 5 bases and the J gene end by 6 bases; junction bases not matched to a gene: 5. Germline V gives CDR1 SGHDT, CDR2 YYEEEE.

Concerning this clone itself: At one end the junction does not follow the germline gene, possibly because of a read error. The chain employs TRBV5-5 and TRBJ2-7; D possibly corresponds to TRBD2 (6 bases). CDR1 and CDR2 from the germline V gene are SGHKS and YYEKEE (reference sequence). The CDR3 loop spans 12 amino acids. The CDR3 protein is CASSPQVGLRIF. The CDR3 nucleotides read TGTGCCAGCAGCCCTCAGGTGGGACTTCGTATCTTC.

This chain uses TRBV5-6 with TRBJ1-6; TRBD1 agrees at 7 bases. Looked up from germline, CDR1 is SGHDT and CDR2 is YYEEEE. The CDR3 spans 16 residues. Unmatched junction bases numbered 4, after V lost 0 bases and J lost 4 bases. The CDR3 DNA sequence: TGTGCCAGCAGCTTGGGGACAGGTCATTATAATTCACCCCTCCACTTT. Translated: CASSLGTGHYNSPLHF.

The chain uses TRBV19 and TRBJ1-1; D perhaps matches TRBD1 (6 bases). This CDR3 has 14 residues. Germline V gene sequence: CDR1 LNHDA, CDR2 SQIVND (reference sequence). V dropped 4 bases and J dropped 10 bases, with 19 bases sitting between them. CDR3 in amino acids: CASSSRQVLRGAFF. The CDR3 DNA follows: TGTGCCAGTAGTAGCCGACAGGTTCTCCGGGGAGCTTTCTTT.

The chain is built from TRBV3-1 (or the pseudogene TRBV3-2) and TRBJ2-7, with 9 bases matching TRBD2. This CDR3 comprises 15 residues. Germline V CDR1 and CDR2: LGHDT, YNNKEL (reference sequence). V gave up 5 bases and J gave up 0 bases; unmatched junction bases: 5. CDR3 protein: CASSSSGGFSYEQYF. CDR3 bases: TGTGCCAGCAGCTCAAGCGGGGGGTTCTCCTACGAGCAGTACTTC.

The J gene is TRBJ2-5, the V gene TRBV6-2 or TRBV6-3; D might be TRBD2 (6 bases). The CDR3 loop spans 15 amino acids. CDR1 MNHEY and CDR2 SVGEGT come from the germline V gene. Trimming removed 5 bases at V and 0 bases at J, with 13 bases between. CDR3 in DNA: TGTGCCAGCAGTCACCTAGCGACTCACCAAGAGACCCAGTACTTC. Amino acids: CASSHLATHQETQYF.

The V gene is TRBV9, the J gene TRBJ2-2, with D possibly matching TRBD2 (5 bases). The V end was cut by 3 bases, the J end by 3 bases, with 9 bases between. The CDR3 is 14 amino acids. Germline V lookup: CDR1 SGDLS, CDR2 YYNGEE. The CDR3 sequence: CASSASGYTGELFF. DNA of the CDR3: TGTGCCAGCAGCGCGAGCGGTTACACCGGGGAGCTGTTTTTT.

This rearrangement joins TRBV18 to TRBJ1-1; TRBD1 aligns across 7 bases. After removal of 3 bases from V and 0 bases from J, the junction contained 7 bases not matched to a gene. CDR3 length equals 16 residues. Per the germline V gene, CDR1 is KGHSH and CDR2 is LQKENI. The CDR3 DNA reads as TGTGCCAGCTCACCCGGGACAGCGAGTATGAACACTGAAGCTTTCTTT. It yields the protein CASSPGTASMNTEAFF.

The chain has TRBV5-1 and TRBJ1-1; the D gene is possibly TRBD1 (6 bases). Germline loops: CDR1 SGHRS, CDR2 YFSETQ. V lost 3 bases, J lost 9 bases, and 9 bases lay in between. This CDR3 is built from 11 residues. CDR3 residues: CASSSDSQAFF. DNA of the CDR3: TGCGCCAGCAGCTCGGACAGCCAAGCTTTCTTT.

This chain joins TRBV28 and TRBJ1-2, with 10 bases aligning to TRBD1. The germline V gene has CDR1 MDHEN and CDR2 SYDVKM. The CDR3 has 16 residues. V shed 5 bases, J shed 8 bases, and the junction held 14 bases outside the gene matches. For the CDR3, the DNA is TGTGCCAGCAGTCTGAGTCGGGACAGGGGTCTTAGGGGCTACACCTTC. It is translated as CASSLSRDRGLRGYTF.

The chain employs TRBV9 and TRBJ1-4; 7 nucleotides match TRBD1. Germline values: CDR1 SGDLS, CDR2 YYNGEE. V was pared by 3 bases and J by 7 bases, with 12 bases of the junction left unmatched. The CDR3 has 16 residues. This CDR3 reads CASSALTGEEGEKLFF. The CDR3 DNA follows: TGTGCCAGCAGCGCCCTCACAGGGGAAGAGGGTGAAAAACTGTTTTTT.

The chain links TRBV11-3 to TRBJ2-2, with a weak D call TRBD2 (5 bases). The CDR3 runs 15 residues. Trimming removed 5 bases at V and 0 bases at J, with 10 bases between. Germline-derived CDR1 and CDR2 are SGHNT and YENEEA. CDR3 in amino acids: CASSLGLSNTGELFF. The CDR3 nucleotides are TGTGCCAGCAGCCTTGGACTTTCGAACACCGGGGAGCTGTTTTTT.

The chain's CDR3 is CASSFLDREETQYF. CDR3 nucleotide sequence: TGCGCCAGCAGCTTCCTGGACAGGGAAGAGACCCAGTACTTC. This chain connects TRBV5-1 to TRBJ2-5; 8 nucleotides agree with TRBD1. With 2 bases clipped from V and 3 bases from J, the junction kept 3 bases outside the gene matches. CDR1 and CDR2 (germline): SGHRS, YFSETQ. The CDR3 is 14 residues long.

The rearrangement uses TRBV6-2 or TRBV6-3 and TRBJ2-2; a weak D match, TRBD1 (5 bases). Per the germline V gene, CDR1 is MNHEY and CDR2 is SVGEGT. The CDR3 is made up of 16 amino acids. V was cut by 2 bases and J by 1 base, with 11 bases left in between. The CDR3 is CASSYGQGLNTGELFF. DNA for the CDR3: TGTGCCAGCAGTTACGGCCAGGGCTTGAACACCGGGGAGCTGTTTTTT.

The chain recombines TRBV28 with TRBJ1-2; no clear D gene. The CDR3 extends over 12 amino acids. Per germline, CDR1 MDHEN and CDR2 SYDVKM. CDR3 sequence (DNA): TGTGCTACCAGCAGGAACCTCTATGGCTACACCTTC. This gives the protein CATSRNLYGYTF.

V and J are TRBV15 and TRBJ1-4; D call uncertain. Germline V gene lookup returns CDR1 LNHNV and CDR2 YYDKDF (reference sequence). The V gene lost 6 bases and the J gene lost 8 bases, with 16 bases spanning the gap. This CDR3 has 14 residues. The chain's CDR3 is CATRGPGKGEKLFF. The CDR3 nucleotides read TGTGCCACCAGAGGCCCGGGGAAAGGCGAAAAACTGTTTTTT.

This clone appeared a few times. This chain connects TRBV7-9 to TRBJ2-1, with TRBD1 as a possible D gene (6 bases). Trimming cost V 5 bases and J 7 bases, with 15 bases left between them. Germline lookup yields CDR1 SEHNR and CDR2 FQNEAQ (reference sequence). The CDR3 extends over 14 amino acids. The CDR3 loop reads CASSGLRGGNEQFF. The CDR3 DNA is TGTGCCAGCAGCGGACTCAGGGGCGGGAATGAGCAGTTCTTC.

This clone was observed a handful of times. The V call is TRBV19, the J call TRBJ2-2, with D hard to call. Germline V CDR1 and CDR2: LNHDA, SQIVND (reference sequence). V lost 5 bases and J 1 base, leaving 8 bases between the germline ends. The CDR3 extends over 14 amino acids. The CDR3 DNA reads TGTGCCAGTAGTTTTCGACAGAACACCGGGGAGCTGTTTTTT. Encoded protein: CASSFRQNTGELFF.

In DNA form, the CDR3 reads TGTGCCAGCAGTGAGACAGGCAACTATGGCTACACCTTC. Encoded protein: CASSETGNYGYTF. The chain uses TRBV6-2 or TRBV6-3 and TRBJ1-2; tentative D call: TRBD1 (6 bases). The CDR3 is 13 residues long. The V gene's germline CDR1 is MNHEY and CDR2 SVGEGT. V was pared by 5 bases and J by 2 bases, with 9 bases between.